These T cell receptor beta chains were read from a single sample in a study of early T cells in non-severe SARS-CoV-2 infection. In TCRdb, the 5' RACE reads were re-called with MiXCR into one record per CDR3 protein. The sample includes under 45,000 distinct CDR3 sequences, about 5.3% of them seen just once. The specimen was whole blood, collected at baseline. Receptors originate from an adult who was a healthcare worker with PCR-confirmed SARS-CoV-2 infection or an uninfected control (not recorded which). Each CDR3 is given with its conserved first and last residue.

J	V	CDR3
TRBJ2-3	TRBV19	CASSRQPQSTDTQYF
TRBJ2-1	TRBV19	CASSRSSGSGWNEQFF
TRBJ2-5	TRBV19	CASSIGQTYQETQYF
TRBJ1-2	TRBV4-1	CASSQGGQGAHYGYTF
TRBJ1-2	TRBV5-5	CASSLAHGANYGYTF
TRBJ2-3	TRBV27	CASSFDHRNTDTQYF
TRBJ2-1	TRBV11-2	CASSLFGLANNEQFF
TRBJ2-1	TRBV4-1	CASSQGALRTMIAHNEQFF
TRBJ1-1	TRBV5-1	CASSLDQNTEAFF
TRBJ1-2	TRBV11-2	CASSRRRTDTTNYGCTF
TRBJ2-7	TRBV27	CASSFSGSRYEQYF
TRBJ1-1	TRBV15	CATSRDGTGSEAFF
TRBJ2-1	TRBV27	CASRITGTGSGRQFF
TRBJ2-5	TRBV7-2	CASSFTGQETQYF
TRBJ2-6	TRBV24-1	CATSERDSSGANVLTF
TRBJ2-3	TRBV28	CASSHPFGLADTDTQYF
TRBJ2-1	TRBV15	CATSRGSGREFNEQFF
TRBJ2-4	TRBV28	CASSRTGAERPNIQYF
TRBJ1-2	TRBV7-6	CASSLDGRRYGYTF
TRBJ2-2	TRBV12-5	CASGLGGGSGELFF
TRBJ2-3	TRBV7-6	CASSLFRDRATTDTQYF
TRBJ2-5	TRBV2	CASSVLGLAGETQYF
TRBJ1-6	TRBV7-9	CASSPDRGPPLHF
TRBJ2-5	TRBV7-2	CASSHGTSGSWGETQYF
TRBJ2-1	TRBV2	CASRAGGENEQFF
TRBJ2-7	TRBV4-1	CASSQLLAGGPYEQYF
TRBJ1-2	TRBV30	CADGIRDYGYTF
TRBJ2-7	TRBV7-9	CASSFRTAPYEQYF
TRBJ2-1	TRBV11-3	CASSLGGGRFGNEQFF
TRBJ1-2	TRBV7-9	CASSSPSPYGYTF
TRBJ2-4	TRBV27	CASSPDSRRSLAKNIQYF